The sequence of this TCR beta chain was determined in a study of T cell changes during pregnancy in multiple sclerosis. TCRdb's copy holds only in-frame clones and misses some; the assay was immunoSEQ multiplex PCR. The table includes 85,000 to 130,000 clones, 85% to 95% detected once. Comments on this clone: Other DNA sequences within the sample encode an identical CDR3.

This material consisted of peripheral blood, taken after pregnancy. This TCR was sampled from a female donor with multiple sclerosis, enrolled in a pregnancy study.

The CDR3 is CASSLQGSGNTIYF. The CDR3 DNA sequence: TGTGCCAGTAGTCTACAGGGGTCTGGAAACACCATATATTTT. The rearrangement joins TRBV19 to TRBJ1-3; 7 bases agree with TRBD1. The germline gives CDR1 LNHDA, CDR2 SQIVND (reference sequence). V lost 5 bases, J lost 1 base, and 2 bases stayed unmatched. The CDR3 spans 14 residues.